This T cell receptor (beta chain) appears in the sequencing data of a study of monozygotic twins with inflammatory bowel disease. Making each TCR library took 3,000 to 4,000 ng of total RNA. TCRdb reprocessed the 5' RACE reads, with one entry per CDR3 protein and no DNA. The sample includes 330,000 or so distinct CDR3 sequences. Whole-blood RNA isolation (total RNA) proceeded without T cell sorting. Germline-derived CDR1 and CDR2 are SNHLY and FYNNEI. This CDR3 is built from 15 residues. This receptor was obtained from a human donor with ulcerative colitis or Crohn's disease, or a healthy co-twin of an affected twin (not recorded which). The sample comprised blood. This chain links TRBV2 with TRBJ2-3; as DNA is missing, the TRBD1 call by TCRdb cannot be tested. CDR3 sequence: CASSVGLGGTDTQYF.